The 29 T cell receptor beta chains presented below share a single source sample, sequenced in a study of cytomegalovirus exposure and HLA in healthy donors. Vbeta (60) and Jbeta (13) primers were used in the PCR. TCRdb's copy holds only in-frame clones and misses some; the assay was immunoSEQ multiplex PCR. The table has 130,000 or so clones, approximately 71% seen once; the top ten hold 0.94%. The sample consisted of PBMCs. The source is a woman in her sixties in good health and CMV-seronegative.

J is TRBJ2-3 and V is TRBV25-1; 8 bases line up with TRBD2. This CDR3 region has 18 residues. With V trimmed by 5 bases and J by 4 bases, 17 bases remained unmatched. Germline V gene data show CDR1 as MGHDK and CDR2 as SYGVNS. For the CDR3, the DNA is TGTGCCAGCAGTCTGACGCAGGCTAAGCGGGGGTTTTCAGATACGCAGTATTTT. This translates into CASSLTQAKRGFSDTQYF.

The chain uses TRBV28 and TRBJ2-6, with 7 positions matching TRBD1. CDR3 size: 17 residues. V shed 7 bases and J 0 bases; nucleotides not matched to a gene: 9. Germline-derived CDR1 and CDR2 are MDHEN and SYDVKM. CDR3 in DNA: TGTGCCAGCACAGGGGACAGTCGAAGCTCTGGGGCCAACGTCCTGACTTTC. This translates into CASTGDSRSSGANVLTF.

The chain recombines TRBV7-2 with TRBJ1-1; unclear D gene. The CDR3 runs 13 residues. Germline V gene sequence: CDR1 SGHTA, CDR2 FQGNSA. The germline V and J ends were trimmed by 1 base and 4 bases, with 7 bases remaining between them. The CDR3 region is CASSLVRGTEAFF. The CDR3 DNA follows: TGTGCCAGCAGCTTAGTACGGGGCACTGAAGCTTTCTTT.

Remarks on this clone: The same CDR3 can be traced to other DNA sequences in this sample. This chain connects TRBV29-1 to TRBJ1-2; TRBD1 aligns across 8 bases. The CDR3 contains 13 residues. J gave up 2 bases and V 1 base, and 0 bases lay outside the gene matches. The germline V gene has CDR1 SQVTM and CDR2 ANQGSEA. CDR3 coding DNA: TGCAGCGTTGAAGCAGGGGGCAACTATGGCTACACCTTC. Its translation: CSVEAGGNYGYTF.

The CDR3 sequence is CASSLGILGEEQYF. As DNA, the CDR3 is TGCGCCAGCAGCTTGGGTATCCTCGGAGAGGAGCAGTACTTC. The rearrangement links TRBV5-1 to TRBJ2-5, with no clear D. The V and J ends lost 0 bases and 11 bases respectively, with 17 bases between them. The germline CDR1 and CDR2 sequences are SGHRS and YFSETQ. This CDR3 region has 14 residues.

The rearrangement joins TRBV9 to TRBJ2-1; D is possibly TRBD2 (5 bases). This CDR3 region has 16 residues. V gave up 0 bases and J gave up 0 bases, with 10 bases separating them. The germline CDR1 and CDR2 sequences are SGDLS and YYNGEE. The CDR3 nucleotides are TGTGCCAGCAGCGTAGGTCTGGGGAGCTCCTACAATGAGCAGTTCTTC. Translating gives CASSVGLGSSYNEQFF.

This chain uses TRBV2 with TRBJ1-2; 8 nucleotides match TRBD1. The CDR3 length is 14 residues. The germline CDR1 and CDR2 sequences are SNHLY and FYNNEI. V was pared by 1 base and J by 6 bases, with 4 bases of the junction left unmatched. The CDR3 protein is CASSEGTGFHGYTF. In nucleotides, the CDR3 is TGTGCCAGCAGTGAAGGGACAGGGTTCCATGGCTACACCTTC.

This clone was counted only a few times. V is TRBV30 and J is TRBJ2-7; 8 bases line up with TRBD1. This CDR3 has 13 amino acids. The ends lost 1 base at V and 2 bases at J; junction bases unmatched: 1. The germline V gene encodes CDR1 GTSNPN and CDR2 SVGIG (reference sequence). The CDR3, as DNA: TGTGCCTGGAGTGAGGACAGGGCCTACGAGCAGTACTTC. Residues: CAWSEDRAYEQYF.

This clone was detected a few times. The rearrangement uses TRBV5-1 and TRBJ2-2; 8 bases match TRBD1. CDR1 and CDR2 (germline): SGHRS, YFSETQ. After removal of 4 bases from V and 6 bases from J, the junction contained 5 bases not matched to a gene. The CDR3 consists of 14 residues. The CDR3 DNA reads TGCGCCAGCAGCCCGGACAGGGAGGCCGGGGAGCTGTTTTTT. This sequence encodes CASSPDREAGELFF.

The CDR3 is CASSRSMTSVGSPLHF. The CDR3 coding sequence is TGTGCCAGCAGCCGATCAATGACATCCGTTGGCTCACCCCTCCACTTT. This sequence joins TRBV7-8 and TRBJ1-6, with D unclear. V was cut by 5 bases and J by 10 bases, with 21 bases left in between. From germline, CDR1 is SGHVS and CDR2 FQNEAQ. The CDR3 length is 16 residues.

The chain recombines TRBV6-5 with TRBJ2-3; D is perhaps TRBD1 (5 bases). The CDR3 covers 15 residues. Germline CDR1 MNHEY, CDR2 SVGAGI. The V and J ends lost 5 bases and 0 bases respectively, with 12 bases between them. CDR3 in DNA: TGTGCCAGCAGTCCAAGACAGCCTAGCACAGATACGCAGTATTTT. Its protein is CASSPRQPSTDTQYF.

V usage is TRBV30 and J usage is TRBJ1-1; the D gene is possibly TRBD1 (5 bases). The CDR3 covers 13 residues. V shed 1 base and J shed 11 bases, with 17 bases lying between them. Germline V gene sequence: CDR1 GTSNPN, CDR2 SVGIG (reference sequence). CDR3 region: CAWSGGGGSTAFF. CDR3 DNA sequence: TGTGCCTGGAGTGGGGGTGGGGGGAGTACGGCTTTCTTT.

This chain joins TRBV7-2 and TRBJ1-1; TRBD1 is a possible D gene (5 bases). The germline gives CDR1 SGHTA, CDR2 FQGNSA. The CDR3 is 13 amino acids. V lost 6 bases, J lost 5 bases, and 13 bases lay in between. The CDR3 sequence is CASSPGPETEAFF. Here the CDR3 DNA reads TGTGCCAGCAGTCCAGGGCCCGAAACTGAAGCTTTCTTT.

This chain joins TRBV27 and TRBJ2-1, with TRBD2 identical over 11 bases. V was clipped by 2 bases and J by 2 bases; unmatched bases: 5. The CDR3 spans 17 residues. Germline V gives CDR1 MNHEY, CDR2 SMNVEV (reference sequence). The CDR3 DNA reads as TGTGCCAGCAGTTTACGACTAGCGGGGATTGCCTACAATGAGCAGTTCTTC. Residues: CASSLRLAGIAYNEQFF.

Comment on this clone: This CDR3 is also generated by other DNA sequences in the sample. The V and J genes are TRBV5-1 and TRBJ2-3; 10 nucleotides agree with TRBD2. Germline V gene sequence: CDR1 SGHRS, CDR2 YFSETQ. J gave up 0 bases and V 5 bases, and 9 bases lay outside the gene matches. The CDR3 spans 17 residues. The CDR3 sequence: CASSPLGLAASTDTQYF. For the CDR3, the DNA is TGCGCCAGCAGTCCCTTAGGACTAGCGGCTAGCACAGATACGCAGTATTTT.

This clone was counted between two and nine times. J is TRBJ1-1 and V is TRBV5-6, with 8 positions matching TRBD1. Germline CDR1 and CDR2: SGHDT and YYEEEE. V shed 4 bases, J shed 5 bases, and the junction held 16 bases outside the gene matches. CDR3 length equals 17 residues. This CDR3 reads CASSLTVGQGAGTEAFF. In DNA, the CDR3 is TGTGCCAGCAGCCTAACCGTTGGGCAGGGGGCAGGGACTGAAGCTTTCTTT.

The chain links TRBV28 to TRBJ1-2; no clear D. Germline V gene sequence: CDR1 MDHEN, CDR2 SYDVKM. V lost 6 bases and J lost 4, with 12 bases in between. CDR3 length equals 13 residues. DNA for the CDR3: TGTGCCAGCAGAAAAGGACTGGGCTATGGCTACACCTTC. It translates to CASRKGLGYGYTF.

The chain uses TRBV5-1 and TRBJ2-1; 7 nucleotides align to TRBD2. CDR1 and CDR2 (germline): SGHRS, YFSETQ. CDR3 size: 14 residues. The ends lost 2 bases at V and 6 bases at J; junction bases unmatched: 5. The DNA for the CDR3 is TGCGCCAGCAGCTTATTACCGGGGGGCAATGAGCAGTTCTTC. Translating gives CASSLLPGGNEQFF.

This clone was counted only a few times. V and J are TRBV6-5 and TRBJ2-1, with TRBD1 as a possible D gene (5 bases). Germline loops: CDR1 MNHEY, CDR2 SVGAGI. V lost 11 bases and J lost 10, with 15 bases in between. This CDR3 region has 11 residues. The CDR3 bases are TGTGCCGCGTCCCAGGGCGGCGAGCAGTTCTTC. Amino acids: CAASQGGEQFF.

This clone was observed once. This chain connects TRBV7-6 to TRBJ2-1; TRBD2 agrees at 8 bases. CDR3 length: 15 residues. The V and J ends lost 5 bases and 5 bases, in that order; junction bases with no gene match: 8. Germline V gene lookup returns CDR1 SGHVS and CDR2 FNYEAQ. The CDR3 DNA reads TGTGCCAGCAGCACGACGACTAGCGCGAACAATGAGCAGTTCTTC. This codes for CASSTTTSANNEQFF.

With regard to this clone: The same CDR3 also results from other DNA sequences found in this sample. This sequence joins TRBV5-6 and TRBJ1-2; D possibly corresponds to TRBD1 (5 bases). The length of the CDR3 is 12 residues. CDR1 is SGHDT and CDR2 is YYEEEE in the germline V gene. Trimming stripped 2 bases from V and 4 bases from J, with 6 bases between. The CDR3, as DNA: TGTGCCAGCAGCTTAGACAGCTATGGCTACACCTTC. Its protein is CASSLDSYGYTF.

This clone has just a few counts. CDR3 amino acids: CASRGQGDTQYF. In nucleotides, the CDR3 is TGTGCCAGCAGGGGACAGGGAGATACGCAGTATTTT. The rearrangement joins TRBV6-1 to TRBJ2-3; 9 bases match TRBD1. Trimming took 6 bases from V and 5 from J; bases not matched to a gene: 0. Germline-derived CDR1 and CDR2 are MNHNS and SASEGT. The CDR3 extends over 12 amino acids.

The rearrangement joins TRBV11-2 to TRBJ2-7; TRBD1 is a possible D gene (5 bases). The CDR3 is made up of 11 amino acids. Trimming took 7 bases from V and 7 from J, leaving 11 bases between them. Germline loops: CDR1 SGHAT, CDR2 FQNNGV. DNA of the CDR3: TGTGCCAGCAAGGACATGGTGGAGCAGTACTTC. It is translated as CASKDMVEQYF.

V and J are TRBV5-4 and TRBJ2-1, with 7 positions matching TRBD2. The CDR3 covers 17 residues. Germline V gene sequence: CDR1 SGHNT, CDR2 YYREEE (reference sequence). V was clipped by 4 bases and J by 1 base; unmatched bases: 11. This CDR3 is CASSPPSGRGSYNEQFF. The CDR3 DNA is TGTGCCAGCAGCCCCCCGAGTGGGCGGGGGTCCTACAATGAGCAGTTCTTC.

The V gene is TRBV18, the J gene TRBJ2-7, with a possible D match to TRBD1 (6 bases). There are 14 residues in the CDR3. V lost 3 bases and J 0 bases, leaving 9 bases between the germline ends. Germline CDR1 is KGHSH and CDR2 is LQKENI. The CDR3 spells CASSPMDSSYEQYF. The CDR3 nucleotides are TGTGCCAGCTCACCCATGGACAGCTCCTACGAGCAGTACTTC.

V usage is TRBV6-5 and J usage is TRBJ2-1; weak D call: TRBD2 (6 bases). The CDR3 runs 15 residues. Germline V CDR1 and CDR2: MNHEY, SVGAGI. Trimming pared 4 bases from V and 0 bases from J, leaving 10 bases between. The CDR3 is CASSLRGSSYNEQFF. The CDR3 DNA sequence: TGTGCCAGCAGTTTACGGGGGAGCTCCTACAATGAGCAGTTCTTC.

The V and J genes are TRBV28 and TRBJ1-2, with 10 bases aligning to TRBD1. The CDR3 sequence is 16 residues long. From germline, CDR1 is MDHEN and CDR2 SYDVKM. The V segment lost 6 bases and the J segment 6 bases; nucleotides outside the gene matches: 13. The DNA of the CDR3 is TGTGCCAGCAGGGGGGAAGGCCTCGGGACAGGGGATGGCTACACCTTC. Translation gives CASRGEGLGTGDGYTF.

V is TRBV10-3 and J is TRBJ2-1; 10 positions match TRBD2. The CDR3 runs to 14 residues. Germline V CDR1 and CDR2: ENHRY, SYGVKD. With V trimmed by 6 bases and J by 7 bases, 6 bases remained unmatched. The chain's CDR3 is CAISPGLARNEQFF. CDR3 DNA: TGTGCCATCAGCCCGGGACTAGCGCGGAATGAGCAGTTCTTC.

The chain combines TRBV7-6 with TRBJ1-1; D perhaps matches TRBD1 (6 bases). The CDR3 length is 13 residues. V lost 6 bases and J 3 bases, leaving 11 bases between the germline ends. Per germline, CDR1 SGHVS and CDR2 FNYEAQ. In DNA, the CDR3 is TGTGCCAGCAGAATGAGGGGGTACACTGAAGCTTTCTTT. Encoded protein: CASRMRGYTEAFF.